What follows describes a single TCR beta chain. Primers: 60 Vbeta forward and 13 Jbeta reverse. Clones were sequenced by immunoSEQ multiplex PCR, and TCRdb holds only the in-frame ones, with some missing. The sample records more than 80,000 clones, 75% being singletons. V was clipped by 4 bases and J by 4 bases; unmatched bases: 8. The CDR3 length is 15 residues. The V gene's germline CDR1 is LGHNA and CDR2 YSLEER. The sample originates from a study of cytomegalovirus exposure and HLA in healthy donors. This TCR derives from a male donor in good health and CMV-seropositive. The chain combines TRBV4-3 with TRBJ1-2; 8 nucleotides match TRBD1. Sample: PBMCs. Written as DNA, the CDR3 is TGCGCCAGCAGCCGATCGACAGGGGCGCTCTATGGCTACACCTTC. Protein product: CASSRSTGALYGYTF.